This T cell receptor beta chain stems from a study of regulatory T cells in long-lasting Graves disease. The study, taken as a whole, reports: The TCR repertoire of persistent Graves' patients was less diverse than that of newly diagnosed ones.

Arm-PCR with iRepertoire HTBI primers amplified the CDR3 regions for these TCR beta libraries. MiXCR was run by TCRdb on the multiplex PCR reads, yielding one entry per CDR3 protein. This sample has roughly 530,000 distinct CDR3 sequences; approximately 16% occur once, and the top ten carry roughly 25%. As concerns this clonotype: The antigen is undetermined.

Time point in this sample: newly diagnosed GD, antithyroid drugs for less than 3 months. Making the TCR library involved RNA that had been extracted from PBMCs. These same data were also listed under a study on T cells in Graves' hyperthyroidism and ophthalmopathy. That source adds: Stable hyperthyroidism: no ophthalmopathy progression over 18 months of follow-up.

Sequenced here: peripheral blood mononuclear cells (PBMCs), sampled at new diagnosis, from a patient treated with antithyroid drugs. The receptor comes from a woman aged 35-65 years with Graves disease.

The CDR3 reads CASSPHASGYNEQFF. The CDR3 DNA reads TGTGCCAGCAGTCCCCACGCTAGCGGGTACAATGAGCAGTTCTTC. The chain is built from TRBV2 and TRBJ2-1; 8 bases fit TRBD2. CDR3 length equals 15 residues. Trimming at V came to 5 bases and at J to 4 bases, leaving 7 bases not matched to a gene. Germline V gene data show CDR1 as SNHLY and CDR2 as FYNNEI.